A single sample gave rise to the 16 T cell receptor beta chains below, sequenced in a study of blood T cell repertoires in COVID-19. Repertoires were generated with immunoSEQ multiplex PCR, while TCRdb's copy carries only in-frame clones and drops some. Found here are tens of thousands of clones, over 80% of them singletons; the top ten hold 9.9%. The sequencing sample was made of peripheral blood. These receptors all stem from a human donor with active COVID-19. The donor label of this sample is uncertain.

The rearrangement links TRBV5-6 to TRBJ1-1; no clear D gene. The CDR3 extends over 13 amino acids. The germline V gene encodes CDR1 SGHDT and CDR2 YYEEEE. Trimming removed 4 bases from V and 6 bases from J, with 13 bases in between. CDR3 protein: CASSMDPESEAFF. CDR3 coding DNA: TGTGCCAGCAGCATGGACCCTGAGTCTGAAGCTTTCTTT.

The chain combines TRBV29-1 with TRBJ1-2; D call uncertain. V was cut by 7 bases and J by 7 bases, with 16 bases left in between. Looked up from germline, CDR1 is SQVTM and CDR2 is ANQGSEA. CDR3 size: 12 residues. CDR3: CSDLEGWGGYTF. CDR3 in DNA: TGCAGCGACCTGGAGGGCTGGGGTGGCTACACCTTC.

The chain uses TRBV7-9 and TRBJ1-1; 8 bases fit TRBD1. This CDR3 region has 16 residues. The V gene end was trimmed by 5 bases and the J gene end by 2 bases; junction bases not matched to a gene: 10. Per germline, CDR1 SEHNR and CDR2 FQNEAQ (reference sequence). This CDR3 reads CASSPAGTGGNTEAFF. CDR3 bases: TGTGCCAGCAGCCCGGCCGGGACAGGCGGCAACACTGAAGCTTTCTTT.

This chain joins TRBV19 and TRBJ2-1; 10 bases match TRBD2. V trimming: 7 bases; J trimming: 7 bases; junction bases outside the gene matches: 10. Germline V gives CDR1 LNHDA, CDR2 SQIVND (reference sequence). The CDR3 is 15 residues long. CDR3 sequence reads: CASIPAGGPRNEQFF. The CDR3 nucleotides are TGTGCCAGTATCCCAGCGGGAGGGCCGAGGAATGAGCAGTTCTTC.

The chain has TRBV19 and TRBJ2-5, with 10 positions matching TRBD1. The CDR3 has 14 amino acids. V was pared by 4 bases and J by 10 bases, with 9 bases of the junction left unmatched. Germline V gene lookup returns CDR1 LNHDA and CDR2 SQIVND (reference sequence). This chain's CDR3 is CASSKFGTGADQYF. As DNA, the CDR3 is TGTGCCAGTAGTAAATTCGGGACAGGGGCGGACCAGTACTTC. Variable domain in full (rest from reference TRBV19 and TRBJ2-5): DGGITQSPKYLFRKEGQNVTLSCEQNLNHDAMYWYRQDPGQGLRLIYYSQIVNDFQKGDIAEGYSVSREKKESFPLTVTSAQKNPTAFYLCASSKFGTGADQYFGPGTRLLVL.

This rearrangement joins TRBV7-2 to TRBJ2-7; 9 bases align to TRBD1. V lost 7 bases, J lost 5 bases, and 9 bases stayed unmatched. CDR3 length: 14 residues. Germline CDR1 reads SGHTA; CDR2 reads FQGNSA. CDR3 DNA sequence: TGTGCCAGCACCCTCGGGACAGGGTCTCACGAGCAGTACTTC. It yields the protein CASTLGTGSHEQYF.

DNA of the CDR3: TGTGCCAGCAGTAAGGCAGGGAACACCGGGGAGCTGTTTTTT. Translation gives CASSKAGNTGELFF. This sequence joins TRBV6-5 and TRBJ2-2, with D unresolved. The CDR3 spans 14 residues. The ends were cut back, 5 bases at V and 1 base at J, with 8 bases in the middle. CDR1 and CDR2 (germline): MNHEY, SVGAGI.

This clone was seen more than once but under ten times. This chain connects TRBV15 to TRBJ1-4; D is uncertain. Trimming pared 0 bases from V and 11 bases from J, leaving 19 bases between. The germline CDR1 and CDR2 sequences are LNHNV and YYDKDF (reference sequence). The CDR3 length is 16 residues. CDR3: CATSRDLGGRVGKLFF. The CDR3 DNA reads TGTGCCACCAGCAGAGATCTAGGCGGGAGGGTCGGGAAACTGTTTTTT.

DNA of the CDR3: TGTGCCAGCAGCTTCGGACAGGTAGAGGGGCAGTTCTTC. Translated: CASSFGQVEGQFF. The chain links TRBV7-9 to TRBJ2-1, with 7 bases that match TRBD1. This CDR3 has 13 amino acids. V lost 3 bases, J lost 12 bases, and 8 bases stayed unmatched. Germline V gene lookup returns CDR1 SEHNR and CDR2 FQNEAQ (reference sequence).

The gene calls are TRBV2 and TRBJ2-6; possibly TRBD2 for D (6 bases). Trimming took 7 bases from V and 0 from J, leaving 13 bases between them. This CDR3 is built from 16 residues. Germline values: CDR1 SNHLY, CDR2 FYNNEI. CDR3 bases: TGTGCCAGCAAAAGGCTAGCGAACTCTGGGGCCAACGTCCTGACTTTC. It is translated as CASKRLANSGANVLTF.

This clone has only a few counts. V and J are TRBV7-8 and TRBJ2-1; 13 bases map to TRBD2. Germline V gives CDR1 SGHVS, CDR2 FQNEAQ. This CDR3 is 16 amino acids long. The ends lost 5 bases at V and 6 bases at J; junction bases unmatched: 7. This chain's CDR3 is CASSGPGLAGFNEQFF. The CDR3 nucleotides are TGTGCCAGCAGCGGTCCGGGACTAGCGGGGTTCAATGAGCAGTTCTTC.

CDR3 nucleotide sequence: TGTGCCAGCAGGACTTTGACAGGTAGCGAGACCCAGTACTTC. It codes for CASRTLTGSETQYF. V gene TRBV6-5 combines with J gene TRBJ2-5; a possible D gene is TRBD1 (6 bases). CDR3 length: 14 amino acids. V was pared by 6 bases and J by 5 bases, with 16 bases between. Germline lookup yields CDR1 MNHEY and CDR2 SVGAGI.

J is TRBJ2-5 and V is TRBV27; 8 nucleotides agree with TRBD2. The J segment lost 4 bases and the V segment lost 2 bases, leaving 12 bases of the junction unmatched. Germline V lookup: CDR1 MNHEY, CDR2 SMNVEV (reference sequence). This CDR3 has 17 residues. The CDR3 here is CASSLEHRAGGVETQYF. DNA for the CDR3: TGTGCCAGCAGTTTAGAGCACCGCGCGGGGGGCGTAGAGACCCAGTACTTC.

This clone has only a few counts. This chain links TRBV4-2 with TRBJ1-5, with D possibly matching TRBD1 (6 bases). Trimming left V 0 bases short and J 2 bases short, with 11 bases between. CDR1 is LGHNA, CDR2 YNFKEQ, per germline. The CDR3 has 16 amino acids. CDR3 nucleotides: TGTGCCAGCAGCCAAGAATACAGGGTCCGCAATCAGCCCCAGCATTTT. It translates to CASSQEYRVRNQPQHF.

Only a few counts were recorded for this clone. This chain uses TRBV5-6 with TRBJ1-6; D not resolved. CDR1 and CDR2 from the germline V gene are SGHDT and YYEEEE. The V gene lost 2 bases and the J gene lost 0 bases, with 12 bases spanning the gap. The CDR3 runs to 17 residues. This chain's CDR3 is CASSFGAASSYNSPLHF. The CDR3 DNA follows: TGTGCCAGCAGCTTTGGAGCGGCCAGCTCCTATAATTCACCCCTCCACTTT.

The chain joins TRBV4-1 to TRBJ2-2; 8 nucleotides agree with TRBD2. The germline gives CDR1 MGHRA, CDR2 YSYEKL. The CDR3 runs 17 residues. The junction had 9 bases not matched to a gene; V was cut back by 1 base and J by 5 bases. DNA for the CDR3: TGCGCCAGCAGCCAAGTAGGAGCGGGAGCGTCTACCGGGGAGCTGTTTTTT. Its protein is CASSQVGAGASTGELFF.